This T cell receptor (beta chain) stems from a study of CD4 T cells in relation to SARS-CoV-2 and coronaviruses. Study summary: Convalescent donors were aged about 21 to 80, with median approximately 39 years. Of the patients, fewer than 10 were male, a few female, two Hispanic.

Only in-frame clones appear in the TCRdb table, and some are missing; sequencing was by immunoSEQ multiplex PCR. The table shows around 54,000 clones, with around 90% occurring only once. CDR1 is LGHDT, CDR2 YNNKEL, per germline (reference sequence). This CDR3 is 12 amino acids long. Trimming cost V 4 bases and J 9 bases, with 12 bases left between them. Comment on this clone: Antigen: not known.

Study-wide findings and caveats: The cross-reactivity analysis covered only spike protein, not other viral proteins.

The rearrangement joins TRBV3-1 (or the pseudogene TRBV3-2) to TRBJ1-1, with D tentatively TRBD1 (5 bases). The specimen sequenced was naive CD4+ T cells from PBMCs. Subset described: naive CD4+ T cells isolated by negative enrichment. This TCR came from an adult with COVID-19. The CDR3 loop is CASSRTPQKAFF. DNA for the CDR3: TGTGCCAGCAGCCGGACACCCCAGAAAGCTTTCTTT.